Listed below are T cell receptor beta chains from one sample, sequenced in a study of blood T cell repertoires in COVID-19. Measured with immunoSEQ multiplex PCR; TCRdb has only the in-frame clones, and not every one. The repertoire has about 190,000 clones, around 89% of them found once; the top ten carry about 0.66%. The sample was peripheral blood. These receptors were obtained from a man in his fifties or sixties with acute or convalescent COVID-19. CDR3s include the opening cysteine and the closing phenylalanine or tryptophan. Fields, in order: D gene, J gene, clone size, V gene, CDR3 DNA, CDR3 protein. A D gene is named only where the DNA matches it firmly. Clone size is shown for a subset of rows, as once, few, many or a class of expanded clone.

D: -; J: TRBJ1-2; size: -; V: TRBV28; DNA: TGTGCCAGCAGTTTACCTGGAGAGGGCTATGGCTACACCTTC; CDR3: CASSLPGEGYGYTF
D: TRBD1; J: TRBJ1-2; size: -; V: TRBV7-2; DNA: TGTGCCAGCAGCCTCGGACAGGGACTCTATGGCTACACCTTC; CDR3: CASSLGQGLYGYTF
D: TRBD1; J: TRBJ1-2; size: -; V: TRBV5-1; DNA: TGCGCCAGCAGCTTGTATTCAGGGGGCGATGGCTACACCTTC; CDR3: CASSLYSGGDGYTF
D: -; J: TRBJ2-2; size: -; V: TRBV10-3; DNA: TGTGCCATCAGTGAGTCACCTCCAAGACAGGTCGGGACCGGGGAGCTGTTTTTT; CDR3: CAISESPPRQVGTGELFF
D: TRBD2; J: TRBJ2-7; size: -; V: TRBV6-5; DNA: TGTGCCAGCAGTCGCTATGGGGGGGGAGTCGAGCAGTACTTC; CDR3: CASSRYGGGVEQYF
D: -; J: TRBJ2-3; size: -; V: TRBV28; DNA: TGTGCCAGCAGCCCAACTAGTTTATTCCGCACAGATACGCAGTATTTT; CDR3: CASSPTSLFRTDTQYF
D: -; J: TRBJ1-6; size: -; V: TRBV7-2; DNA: TGTGCCAGCAGCTTTAATCTACTCGGAGCTAATTCACCCCTCCACTTT; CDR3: CASSFNLLGANSPLHF
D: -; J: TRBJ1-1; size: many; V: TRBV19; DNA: TGTGCCAGTAGTCCATCAGGGCTCACTGAAGCTTTCTTT; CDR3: CASSPSGLTEAFF
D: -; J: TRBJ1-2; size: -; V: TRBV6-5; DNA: TGTGCCAGCAGTTACTTAGGGCAGGGAATCGGTTATGGCTACACCTTC; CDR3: CASSYLGQGIGYGYTF
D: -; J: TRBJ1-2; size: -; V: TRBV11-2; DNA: TGTGCCAGCAGCCTCAGGGGCAGAGGCTATGGCTACACCTTC; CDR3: CASSLRGRGYGYTF
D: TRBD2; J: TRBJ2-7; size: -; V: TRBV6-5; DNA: TGTGCCAGCAGCACTAGCGGGAGATACTACGAGCAGTACTTC; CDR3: CASSTSGRYYEQYF
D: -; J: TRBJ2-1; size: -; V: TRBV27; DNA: TGTGCCAGCAGTTTCTCCGGGACTGGCATATATGAGCAGTTCTTC; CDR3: CASSFSGTGIYEQFF
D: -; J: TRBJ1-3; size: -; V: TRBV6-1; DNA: TGTGCCAGCAGTGATAAACCCAGGCTCTCTGGAAACACCATATATTTT; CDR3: CASSDKPRLSGNTIYF
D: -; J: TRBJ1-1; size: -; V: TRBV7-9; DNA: TGTGCCAGCAGCTTAGAATGGGGCAGGGGCACTGAAGCTTTCTTT; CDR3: CASSLEWGRGTEAFF
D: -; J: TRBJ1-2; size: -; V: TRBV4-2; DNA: TGTGCCAGCAGCCAAGAAACTCAGGGGAACCTGGGTAACTATGGCTACACCTTC; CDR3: CASSQETQGNLGNYGYTF
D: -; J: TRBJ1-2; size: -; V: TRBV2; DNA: TGTGCCAGCAAAAGCAATACTCTGACAGGCTACTATGGCTACACCTTC; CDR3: CASKSNTLTGYYGYTF
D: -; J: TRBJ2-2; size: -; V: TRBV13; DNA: TGTGCCAGCAGCTTGTGGGGGGCCGGGGAGCTGTTTTTT; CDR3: CASSLWGAGELFF
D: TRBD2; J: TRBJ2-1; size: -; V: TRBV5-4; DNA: TGTGCCAGCAAAATCTCGGGAGGCAGTGAGCAGTTCTTC; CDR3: CASKISGGSEQFF
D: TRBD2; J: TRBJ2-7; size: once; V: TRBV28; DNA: TGTGCCAGCAGTTTATCGGAACTAGCGGGGGGCGGGGACGAGCAGTACTTC; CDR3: CASSLSELAGGGDEQYF
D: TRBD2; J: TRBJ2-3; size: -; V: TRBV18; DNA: TGTGCCAGCTCACCCCGGGGACTAGCGGGAGGCACAGATACGCAGTATTTT; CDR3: CASSPRGLAGGTDTQYF
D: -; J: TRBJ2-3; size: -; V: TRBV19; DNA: TGTGCCAGTAGTATACTCCCGGGTCGGGGATTCTCTAGCACAGATACGCAGTATTTT; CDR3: CASSILPGRGFSSTDTQYF
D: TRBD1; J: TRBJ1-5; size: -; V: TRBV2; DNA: TGTGCCAGCAGGCTGGACAGGGGGGTTAGCAATCAGCCCCAGCATTTT; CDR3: CASRLDRGVSNQPQHF
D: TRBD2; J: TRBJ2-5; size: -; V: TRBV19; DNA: TGTGCCAGTAGCCCGGCGGGGGGCAGAGAGACCCAGTACTTC; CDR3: CASSPAGGRETQYF
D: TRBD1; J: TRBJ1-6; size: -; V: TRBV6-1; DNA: TGTGCCAGCAGTGAATCGCGGGGACAGTTTAATTCACCCCTCCACTTT; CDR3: CASSESRGQFNSPLHF
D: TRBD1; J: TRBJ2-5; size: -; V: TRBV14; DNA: TGTGCCAGCAGCCAAACGTTCAGGGGGACACAAGAGACCCAGTACTTC; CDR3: CASSQTFRGTQETQYF
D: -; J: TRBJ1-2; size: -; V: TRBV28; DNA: TGTGCCAGCAGTAAGGGGATTCCTTATGGCTACACCTTC; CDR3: CASSKGIPYGYTF
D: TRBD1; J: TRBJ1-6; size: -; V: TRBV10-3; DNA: TGTGCCATCAGTGAGAGGGGGTCCGGGACAGGGAGGACCTATAATTCACCCCTCCACTTT; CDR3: CAISERGSGTGRTYNSPLHF
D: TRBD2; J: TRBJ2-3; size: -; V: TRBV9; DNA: TGTGCCAGCAGCCAAGGACTAGCCTATTTCACAGATACGCAGTATTTT; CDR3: CASSQGLAYFTDTQYF
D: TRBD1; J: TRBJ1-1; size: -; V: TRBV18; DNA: TGTGCCAGCTCACCACGGACAGGGCGGAACACTGAAGCTTTCTTT; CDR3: CASSPRTGRNTEAFF
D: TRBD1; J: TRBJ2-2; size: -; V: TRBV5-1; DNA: TGCGCCAGCAGCTCTCGGACAGGGGGCGCGTCCGGGGAGCTGTTTTTT; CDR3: CASSSRTGGASGELFF
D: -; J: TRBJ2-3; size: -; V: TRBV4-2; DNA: TGTGCCAGCAGCCAAGGAAAACAGTTAAAGGGCACAGATACGCAGTATTTT; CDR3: CASSQGKQLKGTDTQYF
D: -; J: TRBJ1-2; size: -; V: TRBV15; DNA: TGTGCCACCAGCAGAGTAGACAGTGGCTATGGCTACACCTTC; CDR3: CATSRVDSGYGYTF
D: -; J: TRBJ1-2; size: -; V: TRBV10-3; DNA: TGTGCCATCTTCCCCGGTGGTTATGGCTACACCTTC; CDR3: CAIFPGGYGYTF
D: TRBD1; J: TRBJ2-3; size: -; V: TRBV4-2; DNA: TGTGCCAGCAGCCAAGCAGGACAGGGCCCAGATACGCAGTATTTT; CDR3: CASSQAGQGPDTQYF
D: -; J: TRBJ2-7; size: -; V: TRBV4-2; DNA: TGTGCCAGCAGCCAAGGGGGCACCTACGAGCAGTACTTC; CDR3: CASSQGGTYEQYF
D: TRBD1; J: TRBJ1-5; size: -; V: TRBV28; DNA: TGTGCCAGCAGAAAAGGGGGCCCCGGGGACACCCAAGGTCGGGCTGATTTT; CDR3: CASRKGGPGDTQGRADF
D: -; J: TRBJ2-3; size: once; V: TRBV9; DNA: TGTGCCAGCAGCGTAACCGGGTTTATGGATACGCAGTATTTT; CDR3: CASSVTGFMDTQYF
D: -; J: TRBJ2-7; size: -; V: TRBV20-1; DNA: TGCAGTGCTAGTCCAGGGGCCCCGACCTACGAGCAGTACTTC; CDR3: CSASPGAPTYEQYF
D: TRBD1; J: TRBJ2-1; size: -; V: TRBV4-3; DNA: TGCGCCAGCAGCCAAGATCGTACCAGGGGGCTTTACAATGAGCAGTTCTTC; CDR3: CASSQDRTRGLYNEQFF
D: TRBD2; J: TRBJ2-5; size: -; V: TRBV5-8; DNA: TGTGCCAGCTGGCTACTAGCGGGGGCTCAAGAGACCCAGTACTTC; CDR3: CASWLLAGAQETQYF
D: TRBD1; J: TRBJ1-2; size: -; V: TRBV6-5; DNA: TGTGCCAGCAGTTACTCTAGGGGGCTATATGGCTACACCTTC; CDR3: CASSYSRGLYGYTF